A single sample gave rise to the 11 T cell receptor beta chains below, sequenced in a study of neoadjuvant anti-PD-1 for oral cavity cancer. Clones were read by immunoSEQ multiplex PCR, and TCRdb kept only the in-frame ones, dropping some. The repertoire has approximately 15,000 clones, around 71% of them found once; the top ten carry over 2.5%. The sequencing here drew on PBMCs, taken before nivolumab (anti-PD-1) treatment. All receptors come from a person between 35 and 79 years old with oral cavity squamous cell carcinoma.

The V and J genes are TRBV30 and TRBJ2-7; D remains ambiguous. Germline CDR1 GTSNPN, CDR2 SVGIG (reference sequence). This CDR3 contains 12 residues. Trimming stripped 2 bases from V and 4 bases from J, with 9 bases between. The CDR3 DNA is TGTGCCTGGAGTCTTACAGAATACGAGCAGTACTTC. This gives the protein CAWSLTEYEQYF.

The chain has TRBV5-1 and TRBJ2-1; TRBD2 matches at 8 bases. This CDR3 is 18 amino acids long. Germline V gene lookup returns CDR1 SGHRS and CDR2 YFSETQ. The V and J ends lost 0 bases and 7 bases, in that order; junction bases with no gene match: 15. Written as DNA, the CDR3 is TGCGCCAGCAGCTTGGGAGGCAGCGGGAGCAGGTTTGTAAATGAGCAGTTCTTC. Protein: CASSLGGSGSRFVNEQFF.

The chain recombines TRBV2 with TRBJ1-1; a possible D gene is TRBD1 (6 bases). Germline lookup yields CDR1 SNHLY and CDR2 FYNNEI. The CDR3 has 13 residues. Trimming removed 10 bases at V and 1 base at J, with 13 bases between. CDR3 amino acids: CAIPGHQNTEAFF. CDR3 coding DNA: TGTGCCATCCCGGGACATCAGAACACTGAAGCTTTCTTT. Full variable domain (remainder filled in from reference TRBV2 and TRBJ1-1): EPEVTQTPSHQVTQMGQEVILRCVPISNHLYFYWYRQILGQKVEFLVSFYNNEISEKSEIFDDQFSVERPDGSNFTLKIRSTKLEDSAMYFCAIPGHQNTEAFFGQGTRLTVV.

This clone has a handful of counts. This rearrangement joins TRBV6-6 to TRBJ2-5, with D possibly TRBD2 on 6 matching bases. The CDR3 is made up of 14 amino acids. CDR1 is MNHNY and CDR2 is SVGAGI in the germline V gene (reference sequence). The germline V and J ends were trimmed by 5 bases and 2 bases, with 12 bases remaining between them. Written as DNA, the CDR3 is TGTGCCAGCAGTCTCACCGGGGGACAAGAGACCCAGTACTTC. Amino acids: CASSLTGGQETQYF.

The V and J genes are TRBV11-2 and TRBJ2-7; 11 bases fit TRBD2. CDR3 length: 15 residues. The V segment lost 3 bases and the J segment 7 bases; nucleotides outside the gene matches: 8. Germline loops: CDR1 SGHAT, CDR2 FQNNGV. This CDR3 reads CASSFGTSGPREQYF. The CDR3 DNA reads as TGTGCCAGCAGCTTCGGGACTAGCGGCCCAAGGGAGCAGTACTTC.

V is TRBV5-1 and J is TRBJ2-7; 9 bases match TRBD1. This CDR3 contains 16 residues. The germline V gene has CDR1 SGHRS and CDR2 YFSETQ. V shed 0 bases and J 6 bases; nucleotides not matched to a gene: 10. The CDR3 is CASSLASGTGLREQYF. CDR3 nucleotides: TGCGCCAGCAGCTTGGCTTCCGGGACAGGGCTGCGCGAGCAGTACTTC.

CDR3 amino acids: CASSQLLGENTEAFF. The CDR3 nucleotides are TGTGCCAGCTCACAACTTTTAGGGGAGAACACTGAAGCTTTCTTT. V is TRBV18 and J is TRBJ1-1; TRBD1 is a possible D gene (5 bases). The CDR3 covers 15 residues. Germline CDR1 reads KGHSH; CDR2 reads LQKENI. V dropped 4 bases and J dropped 1 base, with 13 bases sitting between them.

The gene calls are TRBV6-6 and TRBJ1-5; unclear D gene. The germline CDR1 and CDR2 sequences are MNHNY and SVGAGI (reference sequence). There are 15 residues in the CDR3. V was pared by 4 bases and J by 0 bases, with 10 bases between. The DNA of the CDR3 is TGTGCCAGCAGTTGGGCGGACTCTAGCAATCAGCCCCAGCATTTT. Protein product: CASSWADSSNQPQHF.

The rearrangement links TRBV6-5 to TRBJ2-7; 10 nucleotides match TRBD1. This CDR3 has 15 amino acids. From germline, CDR1 is MNHEY and CDR2 SVGAGI. V dropped 6 bases and J dropped 2; count of bases not matched to a gene: 7. CDR3 bases: TGTGCCAGCAGATTCGGGGACAGGGGCCCCTACGAGCAGTACTTC. This codes for CASRFGDRGPYEQYF.

This clone is deemed medium-sized. The chain recombines TRBV2 with TRBJ1-4, with unresolved D. CDR3 length: 11 residues. V was clipped by 1 base and J by 8 bases, with 2 bases between them. CDR1 and CDR2 (germline): SNHLY, FYNNEI. CDR3 DNA: TGTGCCAGCAGTGAAGTAGAAAAACTGTTTTTT. It is translated as CASSEVEKLFF.

The chain couples TRBV5-5 to TRBJ1-4, with 7 positions matching TRBD1. J was trimmed by 4 bases and V by 4 bases; bases with no gene match: 13. Germline CDR1 is SGHKS and CDR2 is YYEKEE (reference sequence). The CDR3 is made up of 17 amino acids. CDR3 nucleotides: TGTGCCAGCAGCGCCCTATGGGCCGGGGACAGTAATGAAAAACTGTTTTTT. Encoded protein: CASSALWAGDSNEKLFF. The full variable domain, its missing parts supplied by reference TRBV5-5 and TRBJ1-4, is DAGVTQSPTHLIKTRGQQVTLRCSPISGHKSVSWYQQVLGQGPQFIFQYYEKEERGRGNFPDRFSARQFPNYSSELNVNALLLGDSALYLCASSALWAGDSNEKLFFGSGTQLSVL.